This T cell receptor (beta chain) was recovered during a study of shared clonotypes between healthy human individuals. Study observations and caveats: Relative to memory subsets, naive subsets generally showed larger estimated richness.

CDR1 and CDR2 from the germline V gene are MNHEY and SVGAGI. Trimming left V 0 bases short and J 1 base short, with 13 bases between. The CDR3 loop spans 16 amino acids. Regarding this clone: Its antigen remains unidentified.

The CD4+ fraction was divided into a CD45RA+ naive subset and a CD45RA-negative memory subset. TCRdb's table, derived via immunoSEQ multiplex PCR, lists solely in-frame clones and lacks some. The sample lists about 1.5 million clones; around 98% were seen once. The sequenced sample was naive CD4+ T cells sorted from blood. Subset meaning: CD45RA+ positively selected. The chain carries TRBV6-5 and TRBJ2-7; weak D call: TRBD2 (6 bases). The sequence was collected from a young man in good health. The CDR3 DNA reads TGTGCCAGCAGTTACTCCACTAGCCGTAGATCCTACGAGCAGTACTTC. Translating it yields CASSYSTSRRSYEQYF.